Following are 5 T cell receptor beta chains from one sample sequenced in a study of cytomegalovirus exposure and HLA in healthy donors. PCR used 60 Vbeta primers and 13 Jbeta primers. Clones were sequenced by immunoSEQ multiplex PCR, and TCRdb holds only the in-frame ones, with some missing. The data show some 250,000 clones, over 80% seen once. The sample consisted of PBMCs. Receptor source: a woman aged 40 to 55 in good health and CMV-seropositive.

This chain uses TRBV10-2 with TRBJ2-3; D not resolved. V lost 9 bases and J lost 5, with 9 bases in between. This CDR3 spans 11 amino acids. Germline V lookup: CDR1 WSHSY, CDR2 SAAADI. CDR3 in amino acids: CASTMRDTQYF. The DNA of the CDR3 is TGCGCCAGTACGATGAGAGATACGCAGTATTTT.

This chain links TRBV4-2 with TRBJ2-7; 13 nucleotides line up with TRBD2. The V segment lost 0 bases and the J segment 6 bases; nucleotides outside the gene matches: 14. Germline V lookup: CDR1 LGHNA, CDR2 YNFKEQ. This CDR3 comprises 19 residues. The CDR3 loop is CASSQDIRTSGSWAGEQYF. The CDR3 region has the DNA TGTGCCAGCAGCCAAGATATCAGGACTAGCGGGAGTTGGGCTGGCGAGCAGTACTTC.

The CDR3 loop reads CASSLGVKTQYF. Here the CDR3 DNA reads TGTGCCAGCAGCTTGGGAGTGAAGACCCAGTACTTC. The chain has TRBV5-5 and TRBJ2-5; D is undetermined. Germline V gene lookup returns CDR1 SGHKS and CDR2 YYEKEE (reference sequence). The CDR3 loop spans 12 amino acids. V was shortened by 0 bases and J by 6 bases, with 6 bases between the two germline ends.

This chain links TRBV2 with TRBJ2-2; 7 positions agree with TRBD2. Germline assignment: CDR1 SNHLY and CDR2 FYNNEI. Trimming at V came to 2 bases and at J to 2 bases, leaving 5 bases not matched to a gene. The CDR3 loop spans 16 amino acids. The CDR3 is CASSETGGLNTGELFF. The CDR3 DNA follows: TGTGCCAGCAGTGAAACGGGGGGACTAAACACCGGGGAGCTGTTTTTT.

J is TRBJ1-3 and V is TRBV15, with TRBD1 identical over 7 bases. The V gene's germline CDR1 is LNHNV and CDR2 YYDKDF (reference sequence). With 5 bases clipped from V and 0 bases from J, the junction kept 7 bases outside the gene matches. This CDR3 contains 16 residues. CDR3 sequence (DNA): TGTGCCACCAGCCCGGGACAGCTGATCTCTGGAAACACCATATATTTT. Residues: CATSPGQLISGNTIYF.